Here is one TCR beta chain with its context. This specimen comes from a study of blood T cell repertoires in COVID-19. Study context: Material from acute and convalescent COVID-19 was sourced from the United States, Italy and Spain.

This CDR3 comprises 14 residues. V was pared by 5 bases and J by 8 bases, with 9 bases of the junction left unmatched. Germline V CDR1 and CDR2: SNHLY, FYNNEI. Measured with immunoSEQ multiplex PCR; TCRdb has only the in-frame clones, and not every one. Seen here are some 200,000 clones, around nine tenths observed once, and the top ten hold approximately 13%. Sample: peripheral blood. The V gene is TRBV2, the J gene TRBJ1-2; 9 bases are a match to TRBD1. The sequence came from a woman aged 70-85 years with COVID-19, enrolled during active disease. CDR3 DNA: TGTGCCAGCAGTTACAAACAGGGGGCTGGGGGCTACACCTTC. Protein: CASSYKQGAGGYTF.